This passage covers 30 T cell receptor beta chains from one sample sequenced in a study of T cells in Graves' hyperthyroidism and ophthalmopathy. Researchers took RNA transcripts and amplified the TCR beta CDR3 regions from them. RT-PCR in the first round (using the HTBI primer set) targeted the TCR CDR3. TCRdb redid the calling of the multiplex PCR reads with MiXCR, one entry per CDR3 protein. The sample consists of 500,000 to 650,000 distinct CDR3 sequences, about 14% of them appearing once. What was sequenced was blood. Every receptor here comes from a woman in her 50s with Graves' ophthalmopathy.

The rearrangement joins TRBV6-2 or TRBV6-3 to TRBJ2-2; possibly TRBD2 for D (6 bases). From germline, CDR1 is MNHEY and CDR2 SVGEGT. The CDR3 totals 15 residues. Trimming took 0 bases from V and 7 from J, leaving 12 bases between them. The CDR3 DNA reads TGTGCCAGCAGTTACTCGAGTGGCGGGGTCGGGGAGCTGTTTTTT. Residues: CASSYSSGGVGELFF.

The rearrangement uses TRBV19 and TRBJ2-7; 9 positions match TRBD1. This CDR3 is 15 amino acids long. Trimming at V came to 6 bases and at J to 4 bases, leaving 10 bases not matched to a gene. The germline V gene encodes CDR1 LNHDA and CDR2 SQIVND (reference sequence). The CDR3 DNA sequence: TGTGCCAGTAGATCGACCGGGACAGGGCATTACGAGCAGTACTTC. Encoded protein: CASRSTGTGHYEQYF.

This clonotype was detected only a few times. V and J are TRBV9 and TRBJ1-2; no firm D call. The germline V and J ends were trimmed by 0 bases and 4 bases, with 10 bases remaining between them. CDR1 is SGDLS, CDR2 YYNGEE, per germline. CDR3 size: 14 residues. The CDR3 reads CASSVEALGYGYTF. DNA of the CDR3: TGTGCCAGCAGCGTAGAAGCCCTAGGCTATGGCTACACCTTC.

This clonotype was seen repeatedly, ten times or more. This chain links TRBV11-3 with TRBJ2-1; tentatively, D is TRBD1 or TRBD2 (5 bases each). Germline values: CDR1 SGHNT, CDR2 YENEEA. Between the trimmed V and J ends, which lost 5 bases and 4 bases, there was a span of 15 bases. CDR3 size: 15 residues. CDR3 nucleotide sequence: TGTGCCAGCAGCCCAGGGAGCGCCCTTTACAATGAGCAGTTCTTC. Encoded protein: CASSPGSALYNEQFF.

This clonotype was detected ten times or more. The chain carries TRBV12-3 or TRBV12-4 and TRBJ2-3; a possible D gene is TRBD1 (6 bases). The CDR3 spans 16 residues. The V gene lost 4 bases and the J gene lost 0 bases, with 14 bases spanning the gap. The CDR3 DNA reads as TGTGCCAGCAGTTACCCGACAGGCTTGAGCACAGATACGCAGTATTTT. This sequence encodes CASSYPTGLSTDTQYF.

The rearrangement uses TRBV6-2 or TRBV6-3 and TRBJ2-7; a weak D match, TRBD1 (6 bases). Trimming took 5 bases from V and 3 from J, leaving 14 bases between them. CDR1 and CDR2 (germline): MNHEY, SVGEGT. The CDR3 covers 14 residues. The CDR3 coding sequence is TGTGCCAGCAGTCCGGACAGAATCAACTACGAGCAGTACTTC. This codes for CASSPDRINYEQYF.

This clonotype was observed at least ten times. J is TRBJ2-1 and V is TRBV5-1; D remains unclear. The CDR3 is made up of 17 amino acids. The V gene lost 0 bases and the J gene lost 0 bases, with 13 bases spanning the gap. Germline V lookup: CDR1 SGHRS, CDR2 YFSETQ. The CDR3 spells CASSLASGVGSYNEQFF. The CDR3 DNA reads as TGCGCCAGCAGCTTGGCATCTGGGGTCGGCTCCTACAATGAGCAGTTCTTC.

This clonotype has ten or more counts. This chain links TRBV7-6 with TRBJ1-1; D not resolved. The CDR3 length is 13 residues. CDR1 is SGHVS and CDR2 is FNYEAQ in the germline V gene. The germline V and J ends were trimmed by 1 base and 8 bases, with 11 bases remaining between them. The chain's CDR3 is CASSLGPAMEAFF. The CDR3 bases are TGTGCCAGCAGCTTAGGACCGGCCATGGAAGCTTTCTTT.

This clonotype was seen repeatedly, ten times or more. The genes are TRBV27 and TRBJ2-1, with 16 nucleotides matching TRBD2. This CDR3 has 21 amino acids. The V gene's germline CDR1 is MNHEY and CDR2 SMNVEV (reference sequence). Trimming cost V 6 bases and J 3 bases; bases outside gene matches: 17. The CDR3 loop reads CASSSSHSGTSGRAGYNEQFF. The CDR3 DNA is TGTGCCAGCAGCTCTTCTCACTCGGGGACTAGCGGGAGGGCCGGCTACAATGAGCAGTTCTTC.

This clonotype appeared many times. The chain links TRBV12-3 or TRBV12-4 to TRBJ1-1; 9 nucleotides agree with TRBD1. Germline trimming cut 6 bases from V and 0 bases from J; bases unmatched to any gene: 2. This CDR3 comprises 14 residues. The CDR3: CASRNRGLNTEAFF. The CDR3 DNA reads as TGTGCCAGCAGAAACAGGGGGCTGAACACTGAAGCTTTCTTT.

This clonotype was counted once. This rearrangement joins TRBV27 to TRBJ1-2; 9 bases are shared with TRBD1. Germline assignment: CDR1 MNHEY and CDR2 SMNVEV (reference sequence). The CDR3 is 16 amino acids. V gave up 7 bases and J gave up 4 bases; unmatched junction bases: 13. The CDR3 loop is CASTSSLGQGSYGYTF. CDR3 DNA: TGTGCCAGCACCTCGAGCTTGGGACAGGGTTCCTATGGCTACACCTTC.

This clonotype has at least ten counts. CDR3 in DNA: TGTGCCAGCAGCTTAGATCCAGGGGCCTACGAGCAGTACTTC. Amino acids: CASSLDPGAYEQYF. The gene calls are TRBV7-8 and TRBJ2-7; TRBD1 is a possible D gene (6 bases). Germline CDR1 SGHVS, CDR2 FQNEAQ. V lost 1 base and J 2 bases, leaving 9 bases between the germline ends. The CDR3 is made up of 14 amino acids. The whole variable domain, filled in from reference TRBV7-8 and TRBJ2-7, reads GAGVSQSPRYKVAKRGQDVALRCDPISGHVSLFWYQQALGQGPEFLTYFQNEAQLDKSGLPSDRFFAERPEGSVSTLKIQRTQQEDSAVYLCASSLDPGAYEQYFGPGTRLTVT.

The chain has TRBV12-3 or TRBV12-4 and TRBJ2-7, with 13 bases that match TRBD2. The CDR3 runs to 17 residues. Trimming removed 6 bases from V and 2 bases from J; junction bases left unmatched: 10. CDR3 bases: TGTGCCAGCAGCCCTGGACTAGCGGGAGTTGGGGCCTACGAGCAGTACTTC. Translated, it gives CASSPGLAGVGAYEQYF.

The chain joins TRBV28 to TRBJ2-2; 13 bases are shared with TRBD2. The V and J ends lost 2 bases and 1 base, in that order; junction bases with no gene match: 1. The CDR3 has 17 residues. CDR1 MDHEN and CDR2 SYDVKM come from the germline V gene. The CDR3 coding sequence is TGTGCCAGCAGTTTAAGACTAGCGGGAGGGAACACCGGGGAGCTGTTTTTT. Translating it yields CASSLRLAGGNTGELFF.

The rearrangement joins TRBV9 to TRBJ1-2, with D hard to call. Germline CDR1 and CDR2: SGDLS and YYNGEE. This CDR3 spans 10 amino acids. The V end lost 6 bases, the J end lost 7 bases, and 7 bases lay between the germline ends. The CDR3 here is CASKGRGYTF. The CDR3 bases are TGTGCCAGCAAAGGACGTGGCTACACCTTC.

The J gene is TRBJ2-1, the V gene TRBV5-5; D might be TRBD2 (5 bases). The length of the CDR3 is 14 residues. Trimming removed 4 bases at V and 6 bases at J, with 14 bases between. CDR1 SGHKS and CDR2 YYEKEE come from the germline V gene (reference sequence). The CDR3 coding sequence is TGTGCCAGCAGCCAGCTGGCTAGCTTCAATGAGCAGTTCTTC. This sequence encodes CASSQLASFNEQFF.

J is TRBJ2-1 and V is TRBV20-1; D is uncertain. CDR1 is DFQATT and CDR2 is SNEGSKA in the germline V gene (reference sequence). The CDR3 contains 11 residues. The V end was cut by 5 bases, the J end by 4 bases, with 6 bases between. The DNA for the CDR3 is TGCAGTGCTTATAATTACAATGAGCAGTTCTTC. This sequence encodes CSAYNYNEQFF.

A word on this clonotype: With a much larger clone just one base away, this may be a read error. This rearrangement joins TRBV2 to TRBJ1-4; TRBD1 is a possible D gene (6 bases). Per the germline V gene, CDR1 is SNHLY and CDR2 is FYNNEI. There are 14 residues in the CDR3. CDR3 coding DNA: TGTGCCAGCACTTGGACAGCAACTAATGAAGAACTGTTTTTT. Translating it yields CASTWTATNEELFF.

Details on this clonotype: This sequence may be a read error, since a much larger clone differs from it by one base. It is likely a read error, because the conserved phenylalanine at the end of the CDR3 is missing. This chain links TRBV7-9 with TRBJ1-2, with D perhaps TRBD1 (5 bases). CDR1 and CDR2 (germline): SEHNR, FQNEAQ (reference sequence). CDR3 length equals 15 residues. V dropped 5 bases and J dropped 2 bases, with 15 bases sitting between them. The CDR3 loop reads CASSAGQETNYGYTL. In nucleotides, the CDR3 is TGTGCCAGCAGCGCGGGGCAGGAGACAAACTATGGCTACACCCTC.

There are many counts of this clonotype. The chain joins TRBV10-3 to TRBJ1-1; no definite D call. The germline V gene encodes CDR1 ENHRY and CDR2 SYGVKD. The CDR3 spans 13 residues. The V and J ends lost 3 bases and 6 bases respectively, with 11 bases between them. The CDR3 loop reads CAISDQAGAEAFF. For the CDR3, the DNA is TGTGCCATCAGTGATCAAGCAGGCGCTGAAGCTTTCTTT.

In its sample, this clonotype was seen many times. The CDR3 here is CASRLGGSVNEQYF. CDR3 DNA sequence: TGTGCCAGCAGACTGGGGGGGAGCGTGAACGAGCAGTACTTC. The chain carries TRBV28 and TRBJ2-7; 7 nucleotides agree with TRBD2. This CDR3 contains 14 residues. Germline assignment: CDR1 MDHEN and CDR2 SYDVKM. Trimming cost V 6 bases and J 5 bases; bases outside gene matches: 10. The full variable domain, rest sourced from reference TRBV28 and TRBJ2-7, is DVKVTQSSRYLVKRTGEKVFLECVQDMDHENMFWYRQDPGLGLRLIYFSYDVKMKEKGDIPEGYSVSREKKERFSLILESASTNQTSMYLCASRLGGSVNEQYFGPGTRLTVT.

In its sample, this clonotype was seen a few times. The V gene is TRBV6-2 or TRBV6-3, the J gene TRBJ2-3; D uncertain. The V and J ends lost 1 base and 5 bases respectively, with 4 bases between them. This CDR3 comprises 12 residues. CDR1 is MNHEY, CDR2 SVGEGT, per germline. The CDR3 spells CASSYWGDTQYF. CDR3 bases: TGTGCCAGCAGTTACTGGGGAGATACGCAGTATTTT.

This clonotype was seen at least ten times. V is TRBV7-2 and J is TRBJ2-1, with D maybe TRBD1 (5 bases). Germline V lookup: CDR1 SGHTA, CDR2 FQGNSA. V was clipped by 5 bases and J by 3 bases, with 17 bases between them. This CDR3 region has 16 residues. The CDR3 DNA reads TGTGCCAGCAGCGAAACAAGGGGTTCCCTCTACAATGAGCAGTTCTTC. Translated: CASSETRGSLYNEQFF.

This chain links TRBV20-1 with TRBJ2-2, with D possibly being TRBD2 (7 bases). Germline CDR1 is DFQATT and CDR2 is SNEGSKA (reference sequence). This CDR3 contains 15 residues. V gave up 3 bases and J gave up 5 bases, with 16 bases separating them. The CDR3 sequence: CSASGRGGGTGELFF. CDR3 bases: TGCAGTGCTAGTGGCCGAGGGGGGGGTACCGGGGAGCTGTTTTTT.

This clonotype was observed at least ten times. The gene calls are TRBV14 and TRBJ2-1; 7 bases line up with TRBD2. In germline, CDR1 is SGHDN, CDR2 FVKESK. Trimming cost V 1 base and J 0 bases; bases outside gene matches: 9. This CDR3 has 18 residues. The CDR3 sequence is CASSQAPSGLSSYNEQFF. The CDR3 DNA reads TGTGCCAGCAGCCAAGCTCCTAGCGGCCTAAGCTCCTACAATGAGCAGTTCTTC.

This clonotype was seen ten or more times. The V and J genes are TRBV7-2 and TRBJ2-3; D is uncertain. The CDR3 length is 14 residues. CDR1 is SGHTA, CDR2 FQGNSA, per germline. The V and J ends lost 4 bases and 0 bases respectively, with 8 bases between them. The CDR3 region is CASSSRRSTDTQYF. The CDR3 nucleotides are TGTGCCAGCAGCTCCCGACGGAGCACAGATACGCAGTATTTT.

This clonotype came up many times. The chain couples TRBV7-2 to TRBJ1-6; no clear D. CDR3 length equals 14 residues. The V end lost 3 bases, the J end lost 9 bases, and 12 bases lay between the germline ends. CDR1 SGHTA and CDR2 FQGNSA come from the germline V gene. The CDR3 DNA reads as TGTGCCAGCAGCTTTCGGCTGATCAGTTCACCCCTCCACTTT. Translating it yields CASSFRLISSPLHF.

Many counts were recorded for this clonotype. The CDR3 spells CAWSVRGHPKETQYF. CDR3 bases: TGTGCCTGGAGTGTAAGGGGCCACCCAAAAGAGACCCAGTACTTC. J is TRBJ2-5 and V is TRBV30; a weak D match, TRBD1 (5 bases). The V gene's germline CDR1 is GTSNPN and CDR2 SVGIG (reference sequence). Trimming removed 0 bases at V and 3 bases at J, with 14 bases between. CDR3 size: 15 residues.

The CDR3 sequence: CASSSRGRYFQETQYF. In DNA form, the CDR3 reads TGCGCCAGCAGCTCACGAGGGCGATACTTCCAAGAGACCCAGTACTTC. The chain combines TRBV5-1 with TRBJ2-5, with a possible D match to TRBD2 (5 bases). This CDR3 comprises 16 residues. Germline V gives CDR1 SGHRS, CDR2 YFSETQ. Between the trimmed V and J ends, which lost 3 bases and 1 base, there was a span of 16 bases.

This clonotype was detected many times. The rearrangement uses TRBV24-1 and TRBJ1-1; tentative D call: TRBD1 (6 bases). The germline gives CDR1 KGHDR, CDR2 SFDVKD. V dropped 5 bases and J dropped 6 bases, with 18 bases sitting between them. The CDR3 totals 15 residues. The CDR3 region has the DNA TGTGCCACCAGTGTCCCTCGGGGGGCCTACGCTGAAGCTTTCTTT. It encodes CATSVPRGAYAEAFF.